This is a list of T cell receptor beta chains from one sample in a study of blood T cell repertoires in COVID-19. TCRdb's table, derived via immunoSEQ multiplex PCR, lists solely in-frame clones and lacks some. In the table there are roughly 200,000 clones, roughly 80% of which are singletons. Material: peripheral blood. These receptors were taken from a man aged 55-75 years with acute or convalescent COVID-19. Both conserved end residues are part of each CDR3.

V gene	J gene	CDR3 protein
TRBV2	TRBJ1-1	CASSKGTGGTEAFF
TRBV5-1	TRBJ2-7	CASSFGLADTYEQYF
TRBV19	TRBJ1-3	CASSKTGDGNTIYF
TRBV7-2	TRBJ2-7	CASSTAGTSGMGEYF
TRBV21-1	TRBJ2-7	CASSKHGTSSPYEQYF
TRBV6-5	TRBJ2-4	CASSRTSLAKNIQYF
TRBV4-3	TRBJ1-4	CASSQGLNEKLFF
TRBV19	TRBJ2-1	CASSIGYRENEQFF
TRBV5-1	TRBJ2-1	CASSFGTGGDEQFF
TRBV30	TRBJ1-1	CAWSVWGTTNTEAFF
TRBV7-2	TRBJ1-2	CASSLVGGQGGGYTF
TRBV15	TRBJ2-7	CATSSRGTGSSYEQYF
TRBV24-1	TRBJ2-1	CATSDLGQVGNDFSYNEQFF
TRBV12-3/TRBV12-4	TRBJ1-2	CASSPGTGVGYTF
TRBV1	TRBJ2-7	CTSSQGRKRRPIYEQYF
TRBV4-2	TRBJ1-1	CASSSSRGRNTEAFF
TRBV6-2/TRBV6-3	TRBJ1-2	CASSPQGYYGYTF
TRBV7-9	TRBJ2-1	CASSLAGGGAVNEQFF
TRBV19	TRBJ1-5	CASSITGYSNQPQHF
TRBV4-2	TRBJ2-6	CASSQVAVDSVSGANVLTF
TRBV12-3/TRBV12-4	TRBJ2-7	CASSSGLAYEQYF
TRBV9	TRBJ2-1	CASSVEVAGGNEQFF
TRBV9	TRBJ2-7	CASSSASGLSYEQYF
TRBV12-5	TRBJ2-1	CASGNLIGTSGGKEQFF
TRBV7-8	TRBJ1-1	CASSLGDRGLNTEAFF
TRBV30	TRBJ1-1	CACETGLATEAFF
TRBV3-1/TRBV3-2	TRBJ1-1	CASSQLQGNTEAFF
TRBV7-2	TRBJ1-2	CASSLTGTGEYGYTF
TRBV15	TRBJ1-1	CATSRDKFGGAFF
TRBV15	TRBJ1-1	CATSKVVQGTEAFF
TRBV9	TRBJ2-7	CASSVGLAGAYEQYF
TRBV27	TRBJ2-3	CASSNLWSGGITDTQYF
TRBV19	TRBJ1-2	CASRIAGQRGYTF
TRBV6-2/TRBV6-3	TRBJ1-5	CASSYMIAGEGNQPQHF
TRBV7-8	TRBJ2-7	CASSTYHGQGRDEQYF
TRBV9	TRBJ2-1	CASSVGPRAQTVEQFF
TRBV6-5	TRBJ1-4	CASSPIATGLEKLFF
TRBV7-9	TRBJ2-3	CASSLDRATDTQYF
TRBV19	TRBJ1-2	CASRPRGTGANYGYTF
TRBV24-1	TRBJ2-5	CATSDKSTQETQYF
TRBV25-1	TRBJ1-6	CASQGASNSPLHF
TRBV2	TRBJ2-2	CASSARGSGELFF
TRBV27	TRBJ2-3	CASRLAGVGDTQYF
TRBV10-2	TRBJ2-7	CASSGTGGGQYF
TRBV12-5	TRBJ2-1	CASGLGQPGLGNNEQFF
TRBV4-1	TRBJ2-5	CASSQDRGQETQYF